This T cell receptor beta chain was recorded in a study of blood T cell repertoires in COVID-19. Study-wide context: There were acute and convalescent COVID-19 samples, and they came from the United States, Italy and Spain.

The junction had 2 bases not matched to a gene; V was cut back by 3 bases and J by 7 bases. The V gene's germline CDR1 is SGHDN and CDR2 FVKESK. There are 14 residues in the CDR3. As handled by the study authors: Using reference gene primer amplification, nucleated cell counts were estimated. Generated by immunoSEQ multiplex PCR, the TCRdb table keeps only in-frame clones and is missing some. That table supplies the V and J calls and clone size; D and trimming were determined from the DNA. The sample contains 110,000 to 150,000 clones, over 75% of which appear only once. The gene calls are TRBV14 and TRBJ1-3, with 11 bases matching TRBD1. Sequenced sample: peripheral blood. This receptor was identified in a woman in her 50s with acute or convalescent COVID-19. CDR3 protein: CASSHRDRGNTIYF. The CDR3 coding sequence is TGTGCCAGCAGCCACCGGGACAGGGGGAACACCATATATTTT.